This T cell receptor beta chain was profiled in a study of cytomegalovirus exposure and HLA in healthy donors. The wider study: Around 77 million unique TCRs from HLA-typed donors made up an early data release.

In the PCR, 60 Vbeta and 13 Jbeta primers were used. Sequenced by immunoSEQ multiplex PCR; TCRdb stores in-frame clones only, minus some. The sample lists under 100,000 clones; around 70% were seen once. Although they were nominally healthy when sampled, donors likely had unrecorded immune exposures. V was pared by 0 bases and J by 4 bases, with 6 bases between. The CDR3 runs to 14 residues. Germline CDR1 is ENHRY and CDR2 is SYGVKD. Notes on this clone: The antigen is undetermined.

Points from the study as a whole: Associated with cytomegalovirus, according to the listing, were some 150 TCR beta chains. Likely technical artifact: a cluster of highly shared sequence variants.

This receptor was obtained from a woman between 50 and 59 years old in good health and CMV-seropositive. Specimen: PBMCs. The genes are TRBV10-3 and TRBJ2-2; D might be TRBD2 (6 bases). CDR3 sequence reads: CAISESTSTGELFF. Written as DNA, the CDR3 is TGTGCCATCAGTGAGTCGACTAGCACCGGGGAGCTGTTTTTT.